This T cell receptor (beta chain) was sequenced for a study of blood T cell repertoires in COVID-19. In the study overall: There were acute and convalescent COVID-19 samples, and they came from the United States, Italy and Spain.

Germline values: CDR1 SGHTA, CDR2 FQGNSA. The CDR3 consists of 14 residues. V dropped 5 bases and J dropped 3; count of bases not matched to a gene: 5. In the authors' methods: Amplification with reference gene primers provided the estimates of nucleated cell counts. Sequencing was performed with immunoSEQ multiplex PCR; in TCRdb, only in-frame clones are kept and a portion is missing. Clonal size and the V and J genes are those of that table, whereas D and trimming came from the DNA. The data contain approximately 110,000 clones, around 87% of them singletons. The sequencing input was peripheral blood. The chain carries TRBV7-2 and TRBJ1-1, with 8 bases that match TRBD1. This TCR derives from an elderly woman with acute or convalescent COVID-19. CDR3 amino acids: CASSNRQGYTEAFF. The CDR3 region has the DNA TGTGCCAGCAGCAATCGACAGGGGTACACTGAAGCTTTCTTT.